Sequencing of this TCR beta chain was carried out in a study of monozygotic twins with inflammatory bowel disease. Study-level results: Heterogeneous immunosuppressive treatment regimens may have introduced variability into patient repertoires.

Whole blood served as the source of total RNA, and no T cell sorting took place. Germline V gene sequence: CDR1 SNHLY, CDR2 FYNNEI. The CDR3 totals 15 residues. About this clonotype: Its antigen is unidentified.

Each TCR library used about 3.5 ug of total RNA. Each UMI, carrying a 6-nucleotide sample barcode, came from template switching. Using the 5' RACE reads, TCRdb records one entry per CDR3 protein without DNA. This repertoire includes about 43,000 distinct CDR3 sequences. This TCR derives from a human donor with ulcerative colitis or Crohn's disease, or a healthy co-twin of an affected twin (not recorded which). The chain uses TRBV2 and TRBJ2-7; TCRdb selects TRBD1, and the lack of DNA leaves this call unchecked. Source material: blood. CDR3 in amino acids: CASSVDSGQGYEQYF. The variable domain in full, with the rest retrieved from reference TRBV2 and TRBJ2-7, is EPEVTQTPSHQVTQMGQEVILRCVPISNHLYFYWYRQILGQKVEFLVSFYNNEISEKSEIFDDQFSVERPDGSNFTLKIRSTKLEDSAMYFCASSVDSGQGYEQYFGPGTRLTVT.